The 26 T cell receptor beta chains below come from one sample, sequenced in a study of OX40 agonist ivuxolimab in advanced cancers. Here immunoSEQ multiplex PCR was the method, and the copy in TCRdb shows in-frame clones only, minus some. The table has 60,000 to 70,000 clones, 80% to 95% seen once. Sequencing was performed on CD4+ or CD8+ T cells sorted from blood, taken in a trial of the OX40 agonist ivuxolimab. These receptors were taken from an adult with an advanced solid tumor such as melanoma, head and neck, liver or kidney cancer.

The chain combines TRBV9 with TRBJ1-1; perhaps TRBD1 as D (5 bases). The V gene's germline CDR1 is SGDLS and CDR2 YYNGEE. V shed 0 bases and J shed 5 bases, with 14 bases lying between them. The CDR3 consists of 15 residues. The CDR3 DNA follows: TGTGCCAGCAGCGTAGCGTCTGGGGGATCGACTGAAGCTTTCTTT. Its translation: CASSVASGGSTEAFF.

CDR3 bases: TGCGCCAGCAGCCAACCTCGGGGTTCCACTAATGAAAAACTGTTTTTT. This translates into CASSQPRGSTNEKLFF. This chain links TRBV4-1 with TRBJ1-4; D unresolved. Germline V gene sequence: CDR1 MGHRA, CDR2 YSYEKL. With 2 bases removed from V and 2 bases from J, the gap between germline ends came to 12 bases. This CDR3 spans 16 amino acids.

The chain recombines TRBV7-9 with TRBJ2-7; D is possibly TRBD1 (6 bases). Germline V gene sequence: CDR1 SEHNR, CDR2 FQNEAQ (reference sequence). This CDR3 has 12 residues. V lost 5 bases to trimming and J lost 6 bases, with 11 bases between them. CDR3 protein: CASSTGTGEQYF. The CDR3 region has the DNA TGTGCCAGCAGCACAGGGACCGGCGAGCAGTACTTC.

V usage is TRBV5-6 and J usage is TRBJ2-1, with a weak D call TRBD1 (5 bases). The CDR3 is 16 amino acids. With 1 base removed from V and 3 bases from J, the gap between germline ends came to 14 bases. The germline gives CDR1 SGHDT, CDR2 YYEEEE. The CDR3 nucleotides are TGTGCCAGCAGCTTGAGGGGTCCGGTCCTCTACAATGAGCAGTTCTTC. Residues: CASSLRGPVLYNEQFF.

The chain employs TRBV28 and TRBJ2-2, with D unresolved. V lost 4 bases to trimming and J lost 3 bases, with 9 bases between them. Germline V lookup: CDR1 MDHEN, CDR2 SYDVKM. This CDR3 is 14 amino acids long. CDR3 in amino acids: CASSYLAYTGELFF. The CDR3 bases are TGTGCCAGCAGTTACCTCGCCTACACCGGGGAGCTGTTTTTT.

J is TRBJ2-5 and V is TRBV25-1, with D maybe TRBD1 (6 bases). V was cut by 7 bases and J by 4 bases, with 10 bases left in between. Germline CDR1 and CDR2: MGHDK and SYGVNS. This CDR3 comprises 12 residues. CDR3 sequence reads: CASTLGGETQYF. The CDR3 nucleotides read TGTGCCAGCACCCTAGGGGGAGAGACCCAGTACTTC.

V is TRBV29-1 and J is TRBJ2-7; 7 bases agree with TRBD2. The junction had 12 bases not matched to a gene; V was cut back by 2 bases and J by 5 bases. Looked up from germline, CDR1 is SQVTM and CDR2 is ANQGSEA. The CDR3 is 15 residues long. The CDR3 coding sequence is TGCAGCGTTGAACCCGCGGGCGGGAGACGAAACGAGCAGTACTTC. Protein sequence: CSVEPAGGRRNEQYF.

The V gene is TRBV19, the J gene TRBJ2-7, with D unclear. CDR1 is LNHDA, CDR2 SQIVND, per germline (reference sequence). Trimming cost V 1 base and J 6 bases, with 10 bases left between them. The CDR3 length is 13 residues. The CDR3 sequence: CASSIGFVSEQYF. CDR3 coding DNA: TGTGCCAGTAGTATAGGGTTCGTATCCGAGCAGTACTTC.

This chain uses TRBV5-1 with TRBJ2-7; 9 bases agree with TRBD2. J gave up 4 bases and V 5 bases, and 10 bases lay outside the gene matches. CDR1 and CDR2 (germline): SGHRS, YFSETQ. The length of the CDR3 is 15 residues. The CDR3 nucleotides read TGCGCCAGCAGTCAATTTAGCGGGAGTAAGTACGAGCAGTACTTC. As protein: CASSQFSGSKYEQYF.

The chain is built from TRBV15 and TRBJ2-7; tentative D call: TRBD1 (6 bases). CDR1 and CDR2 from the germline V gene are LNHNV and YYDKDF (reference sequence). Trimming took 6 bases from V and 3 from J, leaving 18 bases between them. This CDR3 is built from 15 residues. CDR3 residues: CATRAGTQDNYEQYF. CDR3 sequence (DNA): TGTGCCACCAGGGCCGGGACACAAGACAACTACGAGCAGTACTTC.

The gene calls are TRBV7-9 and TRBJ2-2; 7 bases line up with TRBD1. The germline V gene has CDR1 SEHNR and CDR2 FQNEAQ (reference sequence). This CDR3 is built from 15 residues. Germline trimming cut 4 bases from V and 0 bases from J; bases unmatched to any gene: 2. CDR3 bases: TGTGCCAGCAGCTCGACAGGGACGAACACCGGGGAGCTGTTTTTT. Protein: CASSSTGTNTGELFF.

The chain is built from TRBV19 and TRBJ2-6; D unresolved. V shed 3 bases and J shed 0 bases, with 6 bases lying between them. Germline values: CDR1 LNHDA, CDR2 SQIVND (reference sequence). The CDR3 consists of 15 residues. The CDR3 spells CASSMDPSGANVLTF. In nucleotides, the CDR3 is TGTGCCAGTAGTATGGATCCCTCTGGGGCCAACGTCCTGACTTTC.

The chain carries TRBV6-4 and TRBJ2-3; D call uncertain. The CDR3 spans 14 residues. The ends were cut back, 0 bases at V and 2 bases at J, with 6 bases in the middle. CDR1 and CDR2 (germline): MRHNA, SNTAGT. The CDR3 nucleotides are TGTGCCAGCAGTGACTCGGGCCCCACAGATACGCAGTATTTT. Translating gives CASSDSGPTDTQYF.

This clone was observed a single time. The rearrangement links TRBV5-1 to TRBJ2-7, with 8 bases lining up with TRBD1. Germline loops: CDR1 SGHRS, CDR2 YFSETQ. Trimming cost V 4 bases and J 1 base; bases outside gene matches: 7. This CDR3 spans 15 amino acids. The chain's CDR3 is CASSGRDRTSYEQYF. The DNA of the CDR3 is TGCGCCAGCAGCGGACGGGACAGGACGTCCTACGAGCAGTACTTC. The variable domain in full, with the rest retrieved from reference TRBV5-1 and TRBJ2-7, is KAGVTQTPRYLIKTRGQQVTLSCSPISGHRSVSWYQQTPGQGLQFLFEYFSETQRNKGNFPGRFSGRQFSNSRSEMNVSTLELGDSALYLCASSGRDRTSYEQYFGPGTRLTVT.

The CDR3 region has the DNA TGTGCCAGCAGGCGCGGACAGGAGGCGGGGCAGCCCCAGCATTTT. This sequence encodes CASRRGQEAGQPQHF. The rearrangement joins TRBV28 to TRBJ1-5, with 7 bases aligning to TRBD1. V dropped 6 bases and J dropped 7; count of bases not matched to a gene: 12. Germline CDR1 reads MDHEN; CDR2 reads SYDVKM. This CDR3 has 15 residues.

The chain recombines TRBV19 with TRBJ2-1; 8 nucleotides align to TRBD2. With V trimmed by 5 bases and J by 0 bases, 9 bases remained unmatched. CDR1 and CDR2 (germline): LNHDA, SQIVND (reference sequence). This CDR3 comprises 17 residues. The CDR3 sequence is CASSPRLASSSYNEQFF. The CDR3 region has the DNA TGTGCCAGTAGTCCGCGACTAGCGTCTAGCTCCTACAATGAGCAGTTCTTC. The full variable domain, in which reference TRBV19 and TRBJ2-1 provide the parts outside the CDR3, is DGGITQSPKYLFRKEGQNVTLSCEQNLNHDAMYWYRQDPGQGLRLIYYSQIVNDFQKGDIAEGYSVSREKKESFPLTVTSAQKNPTAFYLCASSPRLASSSYNEQFFGPGTRLTVL.

The V and J genes are TRBV23-1 and TRBJ1-1; D gene uncertain. TRBV23-1 belongs to the ORF category, with a function that is uncertain. The CDR3 has 16 amino acids. Trimming cost V 2 bases and J 0 bases, with 13 bases left between them. CDR3 sequence: CASSQPSELLNTEAFF. CDR3 nucleotide sequence: TGCGCCAGCAGTCAACCCAGCGAACTATTGAACACTGAAGCTTTCTTT.

This chain uses TRBV7-2 with TRBJ2-5; no clear D. The CDR3 extends over 13 amino acids. V was shortened by 2 bases and J by 4 bases, with 8 bases between the two germline ends. From germline, CDR1 is SGHTA and CDR2 FQGNSA. CDR3 residues: CASSLPPSETQYF. The CDR3 bases are TGTGCCAGCAGCTTACCCCCCTCAGAGACCCAGTACTTC.

The rearrangement links TRBV6-6 to TRBJ1-2; 8 positions agree with TRBD1. The CDR3 spans 16 residues. V shed 1 base, J shed 5 bases, and the junction held 9 bases outside the gene matches. Germline CDR1 and CDR2: MNHNY and SVGAGI (reference sequence). DNA for the CDR3: TGTGCCAGCAGTTACTTTGGCCCAGGACAGGGATATGGCTACACCTTC. It yields the protein CASSYFGPGQGYGYTF.

This clone was detected only once. V usage is TRBV5-1 and J usage is TRBJ1-2, with TRBD1 matching over 7 bases. The germline CDR1 and CDR2 sequences are SGHRS and YFSETQ. Trimming removed 1 base from V and 8 bases from J; junction bases left unmatched: 14. The CDR3 is 16 residues long. The CDR3 here is CASSLTTGDKGLGYTF. CDR3 in DNA: TGCGCCAGCAGCTTGACCACAGGGGACAAAGGCCTCGGCTACACCTTC.

The chain recombines TRBV27 with TRBJ2-1; D is ambiguous. Germline CDR1 MNHEY, CDR2 SMNVEV (reference sequence). V dropped 0 bases and J dropped 6 bases, with 6 bases sitting between them. The CDR3 spans 13 residues. The chain's CDR3 is CASSLSAANEQFF. For the CDR3, the DNA is TGTGCCAGCAGTTTATCCGCTGCCAATGAGCAGTTCTTC.

The chain joins TRBV12-5 to TRBJ2-7, with 9 bases lining up with TRBD1. Germline V lookup: CDR1 LGHNT, CDR2 FRNRAP. Losses at the gene ends were 7 bases for V and 1 base for J; bases not matched to a gene: 8. The CDR3 totals 15 residues. In nucleotides, the CDR3 is TGTGCTAGTGCCCTCCCCGGGACAGGGTCCTACGAGCAGTACTTC. Its translation is CASALPGTGSYEQYF.

The chain employs TRBV9 and TRBJ1-2; 10 bases are a match to TRBD1. The J segment lost 4 bases and the V segment lost 7 bases, leaving 13 bases of the junction unmatched. Germline assignment: CDR1 SGDLS and CDR2 YYNGEE. This CDR3 comprises 16 residues. The CDR3 loop reads CASGRQGADGFYGYTF. The CDR3 nucleotides read TGTGCCAGCGGCCGACAGGGGGCCGATGGATTCTATGGCTACACCTTC.

The chain is built from TRBV6-6 and TRBJ1-1; D is unclear. V lost 5 bases and J lost 6, with 10 bases in between. CDR3 length: 12 residues. CDR1 is MNHNY, CDR2 SVGAGI, per germline (reference sequence). CDR3 region: CASSRGFAEAFF. The CDR3 DNA follows: TGTGCCAGCAGTCGGGGTTTTGCTGAAGCTTTCTTT.

This clone was observed a single time. The gene calls are TRBV7-9 and TRBJ2-1; no clear D. Per germline, CDR1 SEHNR and CDR2 FQNEAQ (reference sequence). The CDR3 is made up of 13 amino acids. With 1 base removed from V and 4 bases from J, the gap between germline ends came to 5 bases. The CDR3 DNA follows: TGTGCCAGCAGCTTAGACTTATACAATGAGCAGTTCTTC. Translated, it gives CASSLDLYNEQFF.

The chain has TRBV6-5 and TRBJ1-1, with D possibly being TRBD1 (5 bases). Trimming stripped 4 bases from V and 1 base from J, with 7 bases between. This CDR3 has 13 residues. Germline CDR1 reads MNHEY; CDR2 reads SVGAGI. CDR3 DNA sequence: TGTGCCAGCAGTTCAGGGTCGAACACTGAAGCTTTCTTT. It is translated as CASSSGSNTEAFF.